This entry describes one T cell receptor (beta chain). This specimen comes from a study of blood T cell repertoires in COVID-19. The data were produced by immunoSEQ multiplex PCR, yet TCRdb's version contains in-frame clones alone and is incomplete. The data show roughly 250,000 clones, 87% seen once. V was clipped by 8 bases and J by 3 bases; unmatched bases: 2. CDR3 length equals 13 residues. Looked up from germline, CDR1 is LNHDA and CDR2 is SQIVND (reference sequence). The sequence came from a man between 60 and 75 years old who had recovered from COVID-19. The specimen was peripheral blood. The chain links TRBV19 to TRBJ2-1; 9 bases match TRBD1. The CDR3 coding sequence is TGTGCCAGTCGGACAGGGGACTACAATGAGCAGTTCTTC. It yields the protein CASRTGDYNEQFF.